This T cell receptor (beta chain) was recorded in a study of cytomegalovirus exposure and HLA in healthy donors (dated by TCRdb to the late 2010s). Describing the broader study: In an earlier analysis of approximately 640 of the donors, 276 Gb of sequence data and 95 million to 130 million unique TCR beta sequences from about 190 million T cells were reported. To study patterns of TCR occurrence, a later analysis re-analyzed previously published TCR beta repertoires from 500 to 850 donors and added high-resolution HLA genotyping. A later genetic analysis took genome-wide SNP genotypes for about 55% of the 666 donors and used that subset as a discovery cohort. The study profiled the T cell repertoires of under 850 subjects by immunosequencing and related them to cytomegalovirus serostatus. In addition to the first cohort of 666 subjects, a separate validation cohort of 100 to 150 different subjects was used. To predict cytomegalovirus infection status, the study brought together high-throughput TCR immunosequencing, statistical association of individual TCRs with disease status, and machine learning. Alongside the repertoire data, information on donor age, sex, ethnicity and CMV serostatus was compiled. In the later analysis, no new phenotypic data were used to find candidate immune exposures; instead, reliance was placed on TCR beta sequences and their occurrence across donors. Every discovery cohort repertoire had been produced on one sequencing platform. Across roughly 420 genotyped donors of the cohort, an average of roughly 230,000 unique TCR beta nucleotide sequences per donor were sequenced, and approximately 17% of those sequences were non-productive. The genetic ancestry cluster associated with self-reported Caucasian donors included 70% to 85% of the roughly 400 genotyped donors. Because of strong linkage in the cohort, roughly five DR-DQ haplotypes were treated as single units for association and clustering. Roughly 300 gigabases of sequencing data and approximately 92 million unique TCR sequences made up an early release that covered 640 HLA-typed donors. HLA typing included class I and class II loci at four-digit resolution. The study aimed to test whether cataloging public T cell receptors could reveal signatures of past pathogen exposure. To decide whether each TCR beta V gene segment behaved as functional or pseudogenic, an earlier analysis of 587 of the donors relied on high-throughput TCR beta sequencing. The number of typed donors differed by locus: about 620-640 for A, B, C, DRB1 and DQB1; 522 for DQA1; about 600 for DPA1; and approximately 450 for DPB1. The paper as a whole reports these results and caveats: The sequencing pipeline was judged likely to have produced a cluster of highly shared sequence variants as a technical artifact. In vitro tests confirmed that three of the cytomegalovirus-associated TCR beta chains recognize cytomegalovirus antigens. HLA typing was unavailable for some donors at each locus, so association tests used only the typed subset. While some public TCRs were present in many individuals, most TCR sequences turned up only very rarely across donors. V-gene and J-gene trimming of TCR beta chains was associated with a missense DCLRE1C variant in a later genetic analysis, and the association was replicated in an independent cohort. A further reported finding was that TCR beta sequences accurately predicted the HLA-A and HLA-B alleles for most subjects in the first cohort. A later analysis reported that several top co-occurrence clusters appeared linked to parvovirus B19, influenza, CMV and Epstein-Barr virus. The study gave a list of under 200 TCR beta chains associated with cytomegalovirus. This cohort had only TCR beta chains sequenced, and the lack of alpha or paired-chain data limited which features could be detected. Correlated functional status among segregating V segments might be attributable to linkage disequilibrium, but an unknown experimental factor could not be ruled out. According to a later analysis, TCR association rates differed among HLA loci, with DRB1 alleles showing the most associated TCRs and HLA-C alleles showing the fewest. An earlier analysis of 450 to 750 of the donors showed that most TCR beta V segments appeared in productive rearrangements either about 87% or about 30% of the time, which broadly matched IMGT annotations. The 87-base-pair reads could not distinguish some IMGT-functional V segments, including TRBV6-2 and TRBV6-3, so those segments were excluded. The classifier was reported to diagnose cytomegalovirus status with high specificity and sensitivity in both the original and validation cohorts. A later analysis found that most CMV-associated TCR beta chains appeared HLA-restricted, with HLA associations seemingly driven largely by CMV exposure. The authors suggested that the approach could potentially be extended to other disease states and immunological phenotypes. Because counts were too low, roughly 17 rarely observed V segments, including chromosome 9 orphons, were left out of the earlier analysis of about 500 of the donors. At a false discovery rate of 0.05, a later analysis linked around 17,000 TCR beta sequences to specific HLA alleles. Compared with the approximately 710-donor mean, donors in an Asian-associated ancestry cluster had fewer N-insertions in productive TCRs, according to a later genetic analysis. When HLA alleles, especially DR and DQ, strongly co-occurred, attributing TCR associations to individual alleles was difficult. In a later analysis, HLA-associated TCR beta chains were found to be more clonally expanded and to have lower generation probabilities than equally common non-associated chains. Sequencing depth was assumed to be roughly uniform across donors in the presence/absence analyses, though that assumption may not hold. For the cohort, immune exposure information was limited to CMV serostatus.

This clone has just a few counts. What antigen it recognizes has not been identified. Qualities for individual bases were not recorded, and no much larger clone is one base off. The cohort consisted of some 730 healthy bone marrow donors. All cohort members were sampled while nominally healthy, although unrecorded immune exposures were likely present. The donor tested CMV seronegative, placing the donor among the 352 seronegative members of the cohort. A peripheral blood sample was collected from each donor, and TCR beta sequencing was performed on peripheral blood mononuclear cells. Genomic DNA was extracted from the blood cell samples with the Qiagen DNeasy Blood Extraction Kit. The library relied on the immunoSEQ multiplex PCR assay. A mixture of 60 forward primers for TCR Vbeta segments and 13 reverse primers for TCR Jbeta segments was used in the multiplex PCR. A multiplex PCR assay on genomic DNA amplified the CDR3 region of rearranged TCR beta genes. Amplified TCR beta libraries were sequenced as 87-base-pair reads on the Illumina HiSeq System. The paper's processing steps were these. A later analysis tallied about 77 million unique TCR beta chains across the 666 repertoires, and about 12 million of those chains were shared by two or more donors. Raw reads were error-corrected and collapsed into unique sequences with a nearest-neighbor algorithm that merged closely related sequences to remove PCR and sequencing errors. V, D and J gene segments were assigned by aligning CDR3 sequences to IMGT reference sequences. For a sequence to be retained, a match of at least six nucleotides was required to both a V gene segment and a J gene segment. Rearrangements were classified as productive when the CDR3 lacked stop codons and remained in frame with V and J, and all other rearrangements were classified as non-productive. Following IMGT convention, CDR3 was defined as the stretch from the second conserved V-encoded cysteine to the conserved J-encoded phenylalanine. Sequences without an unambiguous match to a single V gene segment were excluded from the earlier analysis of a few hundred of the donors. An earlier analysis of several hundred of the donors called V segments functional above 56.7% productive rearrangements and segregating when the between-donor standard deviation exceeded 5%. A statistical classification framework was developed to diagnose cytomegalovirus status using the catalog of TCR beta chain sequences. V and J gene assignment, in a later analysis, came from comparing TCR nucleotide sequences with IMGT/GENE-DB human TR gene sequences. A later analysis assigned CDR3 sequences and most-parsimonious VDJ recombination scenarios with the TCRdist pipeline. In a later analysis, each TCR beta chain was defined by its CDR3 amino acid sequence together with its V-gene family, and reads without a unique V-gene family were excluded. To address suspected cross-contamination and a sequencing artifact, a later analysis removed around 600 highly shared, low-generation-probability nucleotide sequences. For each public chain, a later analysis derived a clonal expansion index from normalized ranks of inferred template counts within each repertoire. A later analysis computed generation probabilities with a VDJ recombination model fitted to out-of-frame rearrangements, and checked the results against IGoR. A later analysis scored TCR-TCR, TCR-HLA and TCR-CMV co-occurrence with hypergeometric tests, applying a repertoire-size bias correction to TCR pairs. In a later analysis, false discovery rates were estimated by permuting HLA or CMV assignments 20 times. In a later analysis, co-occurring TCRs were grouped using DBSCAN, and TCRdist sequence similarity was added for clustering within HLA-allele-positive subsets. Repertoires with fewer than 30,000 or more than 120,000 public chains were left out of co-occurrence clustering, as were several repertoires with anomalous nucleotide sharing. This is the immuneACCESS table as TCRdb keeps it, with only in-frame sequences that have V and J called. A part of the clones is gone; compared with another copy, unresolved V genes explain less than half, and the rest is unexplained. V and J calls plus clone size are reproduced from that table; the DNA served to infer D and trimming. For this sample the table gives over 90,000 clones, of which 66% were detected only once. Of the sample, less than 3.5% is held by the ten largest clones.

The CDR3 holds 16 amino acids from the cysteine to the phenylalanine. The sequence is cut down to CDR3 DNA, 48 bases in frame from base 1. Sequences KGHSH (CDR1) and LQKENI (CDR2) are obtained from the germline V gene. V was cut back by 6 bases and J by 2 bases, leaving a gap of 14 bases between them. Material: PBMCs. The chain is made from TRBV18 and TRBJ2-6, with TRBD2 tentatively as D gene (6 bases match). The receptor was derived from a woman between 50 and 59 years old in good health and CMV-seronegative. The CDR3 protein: CASSSQSGAGANVLTF. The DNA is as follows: TGTGCCAGCTCCTCCCAGTCGGGGGCTGGGGCCAACGTCCTGACTTTC.